This T cell receptor (beta chain) was observed in a study of memory CD4+ T cells and cytomegalovirus serostatus. Study-level information: Of the healthy Belgian adults, fewer than 10 were CMV seropositive and about 24 seronegative. Points from the study as a whole: About 40% of the roughly 160 known CMV-associated TCRbeta sequences appeared in CD4+ memory. The CMV-associated TCR signature appears largely within the CD4+ memory repertoire.

Remarks on this clone: Its cognate antigen is unknown.

Single viable CD3+CD4+CD8-CD45RO+ cells were sorted as the memory CD4+ T cells. Assay: immunoSEQ multiplex PCR; the TCRdb copy retains only in-frame clones and omits some. The sample includes tens of thousands of clones, approximately 86% of them seen just once. Sequenced: memory CD4+ T cells from blood. This sequence originates from an adult in good health and CMV-seronegative. Some clones in this sample may be carry-over from other donors' samples.

In DNA form, the CDR3 reads TGTGCCAGCAGCCTTAACGTAGATACGCAGTATTTT. This encodes CASSLNVDTQYF. The rearrangement links TRBV28 to TRBJ2-3; D gene uncertain. The CDR3 runs to 12 residues. Germline V gene data show CDR1 as MDHEN and CDR2 as SYDVKM. V gave up 6 bases and J gave up 5 bases, with 9 bases separating them.